This T cell receptor (beta chain) appears in the sequencing data of a study of T cells after yellow fever vaccination. TCRdb fed the 5' RACE reads into MiXCR, producing one record per CDR3 protein. The sample records roughly 500,000 distinct CDR3 sequences, about a fifth being singletons. This clonotype appeared a few times. Trimming removed 8 bases at V and 4 bases at J, with 8 bases between. The CDR3 totals 12 residues. Germline V gene lookup returns CDR1 MNHEY and CDR2 SVGEGT. The chain is built from TRBV6-2 or TRBV6-3 and TRBJ2-2; no definite D call. This TCR derives from a man aged 25 to 45 who received the YFV17D yellow fever vaccine. Sample: PBMCs, taken 15 days after the yellow fever booster vaccination. The chain's CDR3 is CASEKFTGELFF. Written as DNA, the CDR3 is TGTGCCAGCGAGAAGTTCACCGGGGAGCTGTTTTTT.